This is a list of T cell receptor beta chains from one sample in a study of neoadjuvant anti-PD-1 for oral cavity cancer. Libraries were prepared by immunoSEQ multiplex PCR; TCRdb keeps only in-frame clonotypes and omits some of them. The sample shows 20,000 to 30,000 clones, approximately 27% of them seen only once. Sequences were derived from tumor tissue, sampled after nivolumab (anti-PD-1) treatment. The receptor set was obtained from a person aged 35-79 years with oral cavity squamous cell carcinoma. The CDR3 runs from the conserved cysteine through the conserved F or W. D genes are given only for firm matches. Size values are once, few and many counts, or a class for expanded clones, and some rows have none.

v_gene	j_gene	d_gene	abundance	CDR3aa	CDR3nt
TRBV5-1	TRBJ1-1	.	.	CASSWDPGGNTEAFF	TGCGCCAGCAGCTGGGACCCTGGAGGGAACACTGAAGCTTTCTTT
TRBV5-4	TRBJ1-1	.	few	CASSLGLVNTEAFF	TGTGCCAGCAGCTTGGGTTTAGTGAACACTGAAGCTTTCTTT
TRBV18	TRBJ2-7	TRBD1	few	CASSPLATGQGSYEQYF	TGTGCCAGCTCACCACTAGCGACAGGGCAGGGGTCCTACGAGCAGTACTTC
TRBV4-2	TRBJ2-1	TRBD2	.	CASSQGGRDEQFF	TGTGCCAGCAGCCAAGGCGGGAGGGATGAGCAGTTCTTC
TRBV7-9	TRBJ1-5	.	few	CASSQDGINQPQHF	TGTGCCAGCAGCCAAGACGGAATCAATCAGCCCCAGCATTTT
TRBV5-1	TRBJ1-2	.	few	CASSSLGSQGGYGYTF	TGCGCCAGCAGCAGTCTCGGGAGCCAAGGGGGCTATGGCTACACCTTC
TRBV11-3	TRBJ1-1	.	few	CASSLDFRGRDTEAFF	TGTGCCAGCAGCTTAGATTTCCGGGGGCGGGACACTGAAGCTTTCTTT
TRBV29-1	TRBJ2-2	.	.	CSVERPNTGELFF	TGCAGCGTTGAAAGGCCGAACACCGGGGAGCTGTTTTTT
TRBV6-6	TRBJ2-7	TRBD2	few	CASTQREGLTYEQYF	TGTGCCAGCACCCAGCGGGAGGGCCTCACCTACGAGCAGTACTTC
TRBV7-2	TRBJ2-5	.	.	CASTQGGRETQYF	TGTGCCAGCACCCAGGGGGGCCGAGAGACCCAGTACTTC
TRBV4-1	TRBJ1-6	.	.	CASSQDSVPSNSPLHF	TGCGCCAGCAGCCAAGATTCTGTTCCTTCGAATTCACCCCTCCACTTT
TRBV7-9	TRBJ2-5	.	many	CASSLVGVRETQYF	TGTGCCAGCAGCTTAGTGGGGGTACGAGAGACCCAGTACTTC
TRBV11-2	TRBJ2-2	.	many	CASSAVRGNTGELFF	TGTGCCAGCAGTGCCGTGCGGGGAAACACCGGGGAGCTGTTTTTT
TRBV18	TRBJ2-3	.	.	CASSPLIAPDTQYF	TGTGCCAGCTCTCCCCTCATTGCACCGGATACGCAGTATTTT
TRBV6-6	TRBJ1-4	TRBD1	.	CASSPRGRRGKTVF	TGTGCCAGCAGTCCCAGGGGGCGCAGGGGAAAAACTGTTTTT
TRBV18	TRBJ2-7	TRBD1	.	CASSQRQGAPDEQYF	TGTGCCAGCTCACAACGACAGGGCGCCCCGGACGAGCAGTACTTC
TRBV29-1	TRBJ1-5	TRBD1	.	CSVTQGGNQPQHF	TGCAGCGTTACCCAGGGGGGGAATCAGCCCCAGCATTTT
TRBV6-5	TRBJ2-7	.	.	CASSSLGTREQYF	TGTGCCAGCAGCTCCCTAGGGACTCGGGAGCAGTACTTC
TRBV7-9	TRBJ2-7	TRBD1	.	CAWDTDRGGEQYF	TGTGCCTGGGATACCGACAGGGGGGGGGAGCAGTACTTC
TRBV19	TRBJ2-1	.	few	CASSFPFASHEQFF	TGTGCCAGTAGTTTCCCCTTTGCCTCGCATGAGCAGTTCTTC
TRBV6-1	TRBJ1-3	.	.	CASSEMSAGAGNTIYF	TGTGCCAGCAGTGAAATGTCTGCAGGGGCTGGAAACACCATATATTTT
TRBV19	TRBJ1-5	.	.	CASKDDSNQPQHF	TGTGCCAGTAAGGACGATAGCAATCAGCCCCAGCATTTT
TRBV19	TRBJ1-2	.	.	CASSPLGGYGYTF	TGTGCCAGTAGTCCACTTGGGGGGTATGGCTACACCTTC
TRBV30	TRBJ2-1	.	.	CAWSKGSDNEQFF	TGTGCCTGGAGTAAGGGATCAGACAATGAGCAGTTCTTC
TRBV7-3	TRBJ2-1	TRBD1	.	CASSKTGGFGNEQFF	TGTGCCAGCAGTAAAACAGGGGGCTTTGGCAATGAGCAGTTCTTC
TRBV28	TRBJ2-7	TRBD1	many	CASTGGIDEQYF	TGTGCCAGTACAGGGGGTATAGACGAGCAGTACTTC
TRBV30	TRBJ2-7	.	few	CAWGLASEQYF	TGTGCCTGGGGCCTAGCTTCCGAGCAGTACTTC
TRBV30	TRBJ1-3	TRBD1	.	CAWRDRVSGNTIYF	TGTGCCTGGAGGGACAGGGTCTCTGGAAACACCATATATTTT
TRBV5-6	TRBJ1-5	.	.	CASSLGLGRNNQPQHF	TGTGCCAGCAGCTTGGGCCTAGGCAGGAACAATCAGCCCCAGCATTTT
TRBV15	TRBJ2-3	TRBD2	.	CATKRTSGVTDTQYF	TGTGCCACCAAAAGGACTAGCGGGGTCACAGATACGCAGTATTTT
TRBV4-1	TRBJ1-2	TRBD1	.	CASSQASGTANYGYTF	TGCGCCAGCAGCCAAGCTTCAGGGACAGCTAACTATGGCTACACCTTC
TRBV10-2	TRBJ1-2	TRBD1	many	CASSRDSYGYTF	TGCGCCAGCAGTAGGGACAGCTATGGCTACACCTTC
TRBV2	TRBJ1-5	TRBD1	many	CASRGDSINQPQHF	TGTGCCAGCAGGGGGGACAGTATCAATCAGCCCCAGCATTTT
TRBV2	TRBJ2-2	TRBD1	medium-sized	CASTHRGPTNTGELFF	TGTGCCAGCACCCACAGGGGCCCGACGAACACCGGGGAGCTGTTTTTT
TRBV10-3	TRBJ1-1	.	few	CAIRVGVNTEAFF	TGTGCCATCAGGGTAGGGGTGAACACTGAAGCTTTCTTT
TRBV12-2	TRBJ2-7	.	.	CASRDREGYEQYF	TGTGCAAGTCGCGACCGGGAGGGGTACGAGCAGTACTTC
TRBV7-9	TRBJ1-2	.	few	CASSQQDYGYTF	TGTGCCAGCAGCCAACAGGACTATGGCTACACCTTC
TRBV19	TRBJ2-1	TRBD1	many	CASHPRGQDSYNEQFF	TGTGCCAGTCACCCTAGAGGACAGGACTCCTACAATGAGCAGTTCTTC
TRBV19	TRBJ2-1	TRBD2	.	CASSSERPGLAVRDEQFF	TGTGCCAGTAGTTCCGAGCGACCGGGACTAGCGGTTCGGGATGAGCAGTTCTTC
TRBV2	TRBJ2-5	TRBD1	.	CASRGTVRAQYF	TGTGCCAGCAGGGGGACAGTCAGGGCCCAGTACTTC
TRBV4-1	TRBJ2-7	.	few	CASSQDEQREQYF	TGCGCCAGCAGCCAAGATGAGCAGAGGGAGCAGTACTTC
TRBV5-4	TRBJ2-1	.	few	CASSFDNEQFF	TGTGCCAGCAGCTTCGACAATGAGCAGTTCTTC
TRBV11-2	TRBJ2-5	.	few	CASSLGSGMETQYF	TGTGCCAGCAGCTTAGGTTCCGGGATGGAGACCCAGTACTTC
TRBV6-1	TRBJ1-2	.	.	CASSEKGGYTF	TGTGCCAGCAGTGAAAAAGGGGGCTACACCTTC
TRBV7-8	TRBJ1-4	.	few	CASSLGGDYEKLFF	TGTGCCAGCAGCTTAGGAGGGGACTATGAAAAACTGTTTTTT
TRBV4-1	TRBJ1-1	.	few	CASSQGRSTLEAFF	TGCGCCAGCAGCCAAGGTCGGTCGACGCTCGAAGCTTTCTTT
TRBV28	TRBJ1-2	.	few	CASSSSDRPLDF	TGTGCCAGCAGTTCGTCAGACAGGCCCCTGGACTTC
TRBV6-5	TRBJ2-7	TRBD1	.	CASSIRDSRYEQYF	TGTGCCAGCAGTATCCGGGACAGCCGATACGAGCAGTACTTC
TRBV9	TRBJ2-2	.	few	CASSVEGEGTGELFF	TGTGCCAGCAGCGTAGAGGGGGAAGGCACCGGGGAGCTGTTTTTT
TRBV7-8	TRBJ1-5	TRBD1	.	CASSLVATGFVQPQHF	TGTGCCAGCAGCTTAGTGGCGACAGGGTTCGTGCAGCCCCAGCATTTT
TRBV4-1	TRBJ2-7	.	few	CASSFRSGSSYEQYF	TGCGCCAGCAGCTTCCGATCAGGGAGCTCTTACGAGCAGTACTTC
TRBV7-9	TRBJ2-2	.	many	CASSLAPNTGELFF	TGTGCCAGCAGCTTAGCGCCTAACACCGGGGAGCTGTTTTTT
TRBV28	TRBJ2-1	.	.	CASSPRVEQFF	TGTGCCAGCAGTCCTAGGGTGGAGCAGTTCTTC
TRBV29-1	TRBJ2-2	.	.	CSVAMTWGGELFF	TGCAGCGTTGCAATGACCTGGGGCGGGGAGCTGTTTTTT
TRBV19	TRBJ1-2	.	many	CASRRTANYGYTF	TGTGCCAGTAGGAGAACAGCTAACTATGGCTACACCTTC